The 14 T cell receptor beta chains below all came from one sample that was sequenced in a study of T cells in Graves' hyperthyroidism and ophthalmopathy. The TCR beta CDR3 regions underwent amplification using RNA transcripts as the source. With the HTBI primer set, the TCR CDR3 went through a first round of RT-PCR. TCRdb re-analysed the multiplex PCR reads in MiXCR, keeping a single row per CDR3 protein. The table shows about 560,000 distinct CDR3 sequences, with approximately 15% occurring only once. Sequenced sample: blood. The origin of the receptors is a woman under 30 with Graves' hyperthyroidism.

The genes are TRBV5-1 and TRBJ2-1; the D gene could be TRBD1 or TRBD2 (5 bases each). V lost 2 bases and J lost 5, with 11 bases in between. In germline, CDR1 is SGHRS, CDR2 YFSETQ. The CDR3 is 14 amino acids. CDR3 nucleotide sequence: TGCGCCAGCAGCTTCCGGGACCAAAACAATGAGCAGTTCTTC. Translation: CASSFRDQNNEQFF.

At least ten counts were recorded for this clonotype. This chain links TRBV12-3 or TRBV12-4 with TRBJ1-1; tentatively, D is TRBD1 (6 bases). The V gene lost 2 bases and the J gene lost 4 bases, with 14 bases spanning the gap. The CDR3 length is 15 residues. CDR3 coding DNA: TGTGCCAGCAGTTTAAATTCTGGAGGGGGCACTGAAGCTTTCTTT. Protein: CASSLNSGGGTEAFF.

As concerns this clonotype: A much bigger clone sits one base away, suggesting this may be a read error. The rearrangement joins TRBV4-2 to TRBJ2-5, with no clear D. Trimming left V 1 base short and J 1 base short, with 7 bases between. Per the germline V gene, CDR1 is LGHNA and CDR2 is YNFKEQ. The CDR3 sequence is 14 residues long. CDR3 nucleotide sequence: TGTGCCAGCAGCCAAGTACCAGTCCAAGAGACCCAGTACTTC. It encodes CASSQVPVQETQYF.

The CDR3 DNA reads TGTGCCAGCAGTTACCCGAGGGAGGGGGATGAAAAACTGTTTTTT. Its translation is CASSYPREGDEKLFF. The gene calls are TRBV6-6 and TRBJ1-4; the D gene is possibly TRBD1 (6 bases). Germline-derived CDR1 and CDR2 are MNHNY and SVGAGI (reference sequence). The CDR3 length is 15 residues. Trimming removed 2 bases at V and 6 bases at J, with 13 bases between.

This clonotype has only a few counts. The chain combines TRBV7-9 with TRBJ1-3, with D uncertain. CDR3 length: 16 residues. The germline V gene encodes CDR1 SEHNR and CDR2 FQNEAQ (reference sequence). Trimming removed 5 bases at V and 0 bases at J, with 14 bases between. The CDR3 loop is CASSPGPGYSGNTIYF. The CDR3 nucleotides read TGTGCCAGCAGCCCCGGGCCGGGGTACTCTGGAAACACCATATATTTT.

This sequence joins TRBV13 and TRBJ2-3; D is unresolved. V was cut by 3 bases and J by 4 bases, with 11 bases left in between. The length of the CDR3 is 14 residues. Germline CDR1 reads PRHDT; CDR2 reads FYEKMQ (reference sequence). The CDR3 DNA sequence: TGTGCCAGCAGCTTTATGAGCGAATCAGATACGCAGTATTTT. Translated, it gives CASSFMSESDTQYF.

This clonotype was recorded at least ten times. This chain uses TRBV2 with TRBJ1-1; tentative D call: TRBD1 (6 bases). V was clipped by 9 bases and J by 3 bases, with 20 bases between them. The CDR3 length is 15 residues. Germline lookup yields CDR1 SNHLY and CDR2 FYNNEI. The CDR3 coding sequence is TGTGCCAGGGGGGGCGGGGGCGTAGGGGACACTGAAGCTTTCTTT. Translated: CARGGGGVGDTEAFF.

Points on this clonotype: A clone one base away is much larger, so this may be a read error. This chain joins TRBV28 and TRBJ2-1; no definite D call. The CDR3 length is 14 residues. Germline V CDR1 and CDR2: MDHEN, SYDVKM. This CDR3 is CASSSSAYNNAQFF. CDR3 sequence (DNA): TGTGCCAGCAGTTCTAGTGCCTACAACAATGCGCAGTTCTTC.

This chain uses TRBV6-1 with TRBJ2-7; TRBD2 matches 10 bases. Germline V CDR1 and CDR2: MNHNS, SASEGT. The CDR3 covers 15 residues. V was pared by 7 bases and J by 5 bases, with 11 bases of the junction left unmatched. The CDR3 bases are TGTGCCAGCACCTTAGCGGGAGGACTCTTGAACGAGCAGTACTTC. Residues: CASTLAGGLLNEQYF.

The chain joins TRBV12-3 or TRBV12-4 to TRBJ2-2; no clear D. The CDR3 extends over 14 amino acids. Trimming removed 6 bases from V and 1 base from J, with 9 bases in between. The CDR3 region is CASRRSRNTGELFF. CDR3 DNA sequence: TGTGCCAGCAGACGTTCTAGGAACACCGGGGAGCTGTTTTTT.

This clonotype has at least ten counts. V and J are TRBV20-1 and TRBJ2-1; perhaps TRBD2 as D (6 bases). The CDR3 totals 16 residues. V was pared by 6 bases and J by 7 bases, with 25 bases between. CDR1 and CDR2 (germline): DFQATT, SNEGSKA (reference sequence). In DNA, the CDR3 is TGCAGTGCGCCTCCGGGACTCCGACGTCGAGGGAATGAGCAGTTCTTC. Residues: CSAPPGLRRRGNEQFF.

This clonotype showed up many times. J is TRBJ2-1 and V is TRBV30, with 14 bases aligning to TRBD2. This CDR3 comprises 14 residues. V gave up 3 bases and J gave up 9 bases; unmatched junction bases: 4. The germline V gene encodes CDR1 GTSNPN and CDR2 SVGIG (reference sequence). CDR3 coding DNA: TGTGCCTGGAGGGGACTAGCGGGAGTGGGTGAGCAGTTCTTC. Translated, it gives CAWRGLAGVGEQFF.

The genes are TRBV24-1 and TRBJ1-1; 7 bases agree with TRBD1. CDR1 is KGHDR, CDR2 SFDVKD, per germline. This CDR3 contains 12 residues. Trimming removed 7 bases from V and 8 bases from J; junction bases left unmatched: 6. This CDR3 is CATRAGTEEAFF. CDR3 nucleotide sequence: TGTGCCACCAGAGCAGGGACAGAAGAAGCTTTCTTT.

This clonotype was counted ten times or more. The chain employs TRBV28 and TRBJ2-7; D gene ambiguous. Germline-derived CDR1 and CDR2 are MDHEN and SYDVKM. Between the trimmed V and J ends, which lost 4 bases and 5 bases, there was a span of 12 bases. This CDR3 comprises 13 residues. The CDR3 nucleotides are TGTGCCAGCAGTTCCCGTAACTGGCACGAGCAGTACTTC. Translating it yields CASSSRNWHEQYF. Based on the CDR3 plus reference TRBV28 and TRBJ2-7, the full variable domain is DVKVTQSSRYLVKRTGEKVFLECVQDMDHENMFWYRQDPGLGLRLIYFSYDVKMKEKGDIPEGYSVSREKKERFSLILESASTNQTSMYLCASSSRNWHEQYFGPGTRLTVT.